A selection of T cell receptor beta chains follows, all from one sample in a study of cytomegalovirus exposure and HLA in healthy donors. TCRdb's table, derived via immunoSEQ multiplex PCR, lists solely in-frame clones and lacks some. The sample has 100,000 to 150,000 clones; approximately 80% are singletons. The sample comprised PBMCs. The origin of the receptors is a woman aged 40 to 50 in good health and CMV-seropositive. The CDR3 runs from the conserved cysteine through the conserved F or W. The order of the fields is clone size, D gene, J gene, V gene, CDR3 protein, CDR3 DNA. The D gene is left open where the match is weak. Rows may omit the clone size; those that give it use once, few, many or a size class.

.	TRBD2	TRBJ2-2	TRBV30	CAWSTTSGREGTGELFF	TGTGCCTGGAGCACCACTAGCGGGAGGGAGGGCACCGGGGAGCTGTTTTTT
.	TRBD1	TRBJ1-2	TRBV6-1	CASRPRGDYGYTF	TGTGCCAGCAGACCCAGGGGGGACTATGGCTACACCTTC
.	.	TRBJ2-7	TRBV11-2	CASSLFREPGYEQYF	TGTGCCAGCAGCTTGTTCCGAGAACCCGGTTACGAGCAGTACTTC
few	TRBD1	TRBJ1-2	TRBV5-1	CASSLAGRGDGYTF	TGCGCCAGCAGCTTGGCCGGCAGGGGGGATGGCTACACCTTC
.	.	TRBJ2-2	TRBV5-1	CASSRSVTGELFF	TGCGCCAGCAGCCGAAGCGTCACCGGGGAGCTGTTTTTT
.	TRBD1	TRBJ1-3	TRBV11-2	CASSAPGTGGILGNTIYF	TGTGCCAGCAGCGCACCCGGGACAGGGGGCATCCTCGGAAACACCATATATTTT
.	.	TRBJ2-5	TRBV5-6	CASSLRVFDGRGAQYF	TGTGCCAGCAGCTTGAGGGTTTTTGACGGGAGAGGGGCGCAGTACTTC
.	TRBD2	TRBJ2-2	TRBV29-1	CSVAAAGGRAGELFF	TGCAGCGTTGCCGCGGCGGGAGGAAGAGCCGGGGAGCTGTTTTTT
.	TRBD2	TRBJ2-2	TRBV18	CASSPIGSGQNTGELFF	TGTGCCAGCTCACCAATCGGTAGCGGGCAGAACACCGGGGAGCTGTTTTTT
.	TRBD2	TRBJ2-6	TRBV19	CASHIGLAGSSGANVLTF	TGTGCCAGTCATATAGGGCTAGCGGGTTCCTCTGGGGCCAACGTCCTGACTTTC
.	.	TRBJ2-5	TRBV4-2	CASSQQRERTQYF	TGTGCCAGCAGCCAACAACGGGAGCGGACCCAGTACTTC